Included here is one TCR beta chain sequence, with context. The data were obtained in a study of blood T cell repertoires in COVID-19. Study as a whole: The samples span acute and convalescent COVID-19 from the United States, Italy and Spain.

Original handling: Estimation of nucleated cell counts relied on the amplification of reference gene primers. Profiled with immunoSEQ multiplex PCR; TCRdb holds only in-frame clones, not every one. Clonal size and the V and J genes are those of that table, whereas D and trimming came from the DNA. The sample contains under 300,000 clones, roughly 80% of which appear only once. With 1 base removed from V and 4 bases from J, the gap between germline ends came to 13 bases. This CDR3 region has 15 residues. In germline, CDR1 is SGHRS, CDR2 YFSETQ. The V and J genes are TRBV5-1 and TRBJ2-3, with D maybe TRBD1 (6 bases). This TCR came from a man between 60 and 75 years old who had recovered from COVID-19. What was sequenced was peripheral blood. CDR3 coding DNA: TGCGCCAGCAGCTTGAGTGGGACAAATTCAGATACGCAGTATTTT. This encodes CASSLSGTNSDTQYF.